The T cell receptor beta chain under discussion was sequenced for a study of blood T cell repertoires in COVID-19. Study details: Acute and convalescent COVID-19 specimens originated in the United States, Italy and Spain. The cDNA or gDNA used as material had been derived from T cells, B-cell-depleted T cells, or PBMCs.

The CDR3 runs 16 residues. Trimming took off 2 bases at V and 0 bases at J, with 11 bases between the two ends. CDR1 is MNHNY and CDR2 is SVGAGI in the germline V gene (reference sequence). In the original processing: It was from reference gene primer amplification that nucleated cell counts were estimated. Clones were read by immunoSEQ multiplex PCR, and TCRdb kept only the in-frame ones, dropping some. V and J calls and clone size are as listed in that table; D and trimming were resolved from the DNA. The table has tens of thousands of clones, 89% seen once; the top ten hold about 1.5%. The source is a man between 60 and 70 years old with acute or convalescent COVID-19. This rearrangement joins TRBV6-6 to TRBJ1-3; tentative D call: TRBD1 (5 bases). Specimen: peripheral blood. The CDR3 here is CASSYGRQNSGNTIYF. The CDR3 DNA follows: TGTGCCAGCAGTTACGGGCGACAGAACTCTGGAAACACCATATATTTT.